A single sample gave rise to the 10 T cell receptor beta chains below, sequenced in a study of regulatory T cells in long-lasting Graves disease. Arm-PCR of CDR3 regions and iRepertoire HTBI primers were used to build TCR beta libraries. TCRdb passed the multiplex PCR reads through MiXCR, listing each CDR3 protein once. This sample has 510,000 or so distinct CDR3 sequences, with around 12% found just once. Described time point: newly diagnosed GD, antithyroid drugs for less than 3 months. PBMCs were the source of the RNA used for TCR sequencing. The same specimen was also included in a second study, on T cells in Graves' hyperthyroidism and ophthalmopathy.

Sequencing was performed on peripheral blood mononuclear cells (PBMCs), taken at new diagnosis, from a patient treated with antithyroid drugs. The receptors shown here come from a woman in her 30s with Graves disease.

The chain is built from TRBV19 and TRBJ1-5, with a weak D call TRBD1 (6 bases). CDR3 length equals 13 residues. Germline-derived CDR1 and CDR2 are LNHDA and SQIVND (reference sequence). V gave up 4 bases and J gave up 4 bases, with 8 bases separating them. The CDR3 nucleotides are TGTGCCAGTAGTACGACAGGAAATCAGCCCCAGCATTTT. Protein sequence: CASSTTGNQPQHF.

This clonotype was seen a handful of times. The chain employs TRBV9 and TRBJ2-7; 8 bases align to TRBD1. The CDR3 contains 15 residues. In germline, CDR1 is SGDLS, CDR2 YYNGEE. V was clipped by 2 bases and J by 4 bases; unmatched bases: 8. The CDR3 DNA sequence: TGTGCCAGCAGCGTGTCTGGACAGGGTTGGTACGAGCAGTACTTC. It is translated as CASSVSGQGWYEQYF.

This clonotype occurred many times. This rearrangement joins TRBV2 to TRBJ2-7; 12 nucleotides match TRBD2. The J segment lost 4 bases and the V segment lost 6 bases, leaving 7 bases of the junction unmatched. The CDR3 length is 15 residues. Per the germline V gene, CDR1 is SNHLY and CDR2 is FYNNEI. The CDR3 is CASSPGLAGLYEQYF. CDR3 coding DNA: TGTGCCAGCAGCCCCGGACTAGCGGGATTATACGAGCAGTACTTC.

This clonotype has at least ten counts. The chain joins TRBV19 to TRBJ1-1; no clear D. V lost 11 bases to trimming and J lost 2 bases, with 18 bases between them. The CDR3 contains 14 residues. Germline CDR1 is LNHDA and CDR2 is SQIVND (reference sequence). CDR3 sequence: CACTRVNENTEAFF. CDR3 DNA sequence: TGTGCCTGTACCCGGGTTAATGAAAACACTGAAGCTTTCTTT.

This clonotype was detected once. J is TRBJ2-7 and V is TRBV20-1; 10 bases match TRBD1. This CDR3 region has 13 residues. J lost 3 bases, V lost 3 bases, and 2 bases had no gene match. Germline V lookup: CDR1 DFQATT, CDR2 SNEGSKA (reference sequence). The CDR3 nucleotides are TGCAGTGCTAGCCGGGACAGGGGCTACGAGCAGTACTTC. It encodes CSASRDRGYEQYF.

As regards this clonotype: Given a much more abundant clone one base away, this may be a read error. The gene calls are TRBV24-1 and TRBJ2-3; no clear D gene. The length of the CDR3 is 13 residues. Per germline, CDR1 KGHDR and CDR2 SFDVKD. The DNA for the CDR3 is TGTGCCACCCAGATCAGGAACGCAGATAAGCAGTATTTT. Translation gives CATQIRNADKQYF.

This clonotype was observed many times. The V call is TRBV28, the J call TRBJ1-1; D not certain. CDR1 and CDR2 from the germline V gene are MDHEN and SYDVKM. Deletions cut 6 bases from V and 0 bases from J, with 14 bases between. The CDR3 contains 15 residues. CDR3 amino acids: CASRIGRQLNTEAFF. The CDR3, as DNA: TGTGCCAGCAGAATAGGACGGCAGTTGAACACTGAAGCTTTCTTT.

The sample holds many counts of this clonotype. This rearrangement joins TRBV28 to TRBJ2-5, with 12 bases fitting TRBD1. The V segment lost 10 bases and the J segment 4 bases; nucleotides outside the gene matches: 7. The CDR3 has 14 residues. Germline assignment: CDR1 MDHEN and CDR2 SYDVKM. This chain's CDR3 is CAISRDRGRETQYF. As DNA, the CDR3 is TGTGCCATCTCAAGGGACAGGGGGCGAGAGACCCAGTACTTC.

The sample holds one count of this clonotype. J is TRBJ2-2 and V is TRBV12-3 or TRBV12-4; D ambiguous. This CDR3 has 13 amino acids. V was pared by 1 base and J by 6 bases, with 6 bases between. The CDR3 is CASSLVLSGELFF. DNA of the CDR3: TGTGCCAGCAGTTTAGTATTGTCCGGGGAGCTGTTTTTT.

This clonotype has a count of ten or more. J is TRBJ2-1 and V is TRBV12-3 or TRBV12-4; TRBD2 aligns across 14 bases. V was pared by 5 bases and J by 5 bases, with 2 bases of the junction left unmatched. The CDR3 is made up of 15 amino acids. The CDR3 here is CASSMGLAGDNEQFF. The CDR3 nucleotides read TGTGCCAGCAGTATGGGACTAGCGGGAGACAATGAGCAGTTCTTC.